The TCR beta chain under discussion was sequenced for a study of cytomegalovirus exposure and HLA in healthy donors. It was with 60 Vbeta and 13 Jbeta primers that the PCR ran. Per the study methods: Approximately 87 million unique TCR beta chains, roughly 11 million shared, were counted in a later analysis. Some clones are missing from TCRdb's copy, which holds only in-frame ones; the method was immunoSEQ multiplex PCR. Clone size and the V and J calls come from that table; the DNA yielded D and trimming. The data hold roughly 100,000 clones, with about 77% observed a single time. As regards this clone: The antigen is unknown.

The CDR3 runs to 16 residues. The V and J ends lost 0 bases and 3 bases respectively, with 13 bases between them. The germline gives CDR1 SGHRS, CDR2 YFSETQ. Study-level points and caveats: The only immune exposure information that was available was CMV serostatus. An analysis done earlier found most TCR beta V segments productive about 87% or about 30% of the time.

The sequencing sample was made of PBMCs. This TCR derives from a young woman in good health and CMV-seropositive. J is TRBJ2-1 and V is TRBV5-1; weak D call: TRBD2 (6 bases). The CDR3 sequence: CASSLGAGLFYNEQFF. The CDR3 region has the DNA TGCGCCAGCAGCTTGGGCGCAGGACTATTCTACAATGAGCAGTTCTTC.